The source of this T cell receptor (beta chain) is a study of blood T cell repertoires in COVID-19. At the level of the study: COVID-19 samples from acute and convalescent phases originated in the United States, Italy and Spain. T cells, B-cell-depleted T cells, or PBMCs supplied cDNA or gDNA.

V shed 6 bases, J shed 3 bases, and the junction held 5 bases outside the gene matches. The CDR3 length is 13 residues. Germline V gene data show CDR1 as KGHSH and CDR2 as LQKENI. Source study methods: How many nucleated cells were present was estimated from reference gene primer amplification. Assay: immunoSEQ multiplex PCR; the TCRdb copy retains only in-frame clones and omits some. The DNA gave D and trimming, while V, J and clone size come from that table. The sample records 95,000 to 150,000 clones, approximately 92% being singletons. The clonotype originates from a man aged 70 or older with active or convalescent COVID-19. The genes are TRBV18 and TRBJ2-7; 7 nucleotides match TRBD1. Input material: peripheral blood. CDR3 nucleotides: TGTGCCAGCTCCGGCGGACAGGACTACGAGCAGTACTTC. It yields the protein CASSGGQDYEQYF.